This is a list of T cell receptor beta chains from one sample in a study of T-cell reconstitution after alpha-beta-depleted transplantation in children. Via MiXCR, TCRdb re-called the PCR reads, giving one row per CDR3 protein. Of some 440,000 distinct CDR3 sequences listed, around 15% are singletons. The sequencing used PBMCs, mostly from graft donor cells, collected 360 days after TCRalphabeta/CD19-depleted stem cell transplant. These receptors were obtained from a boy less than two years old who had a stem cell transplant for Wiskott-Aldrich syndrome, so the T cells may come from the graft donor. Each CDR3 is given with its conserved first and last residue. The D gene is left open where the match is weak. Size values are once, few and many counts, or a class for expanded clones, and some rows have none.

TRBV20-1,TRBJ2-1,TRBD2,.,TGCAGTGCTGGAAATAGCGGGAGGGCCAGGCAGTTCTTC,CSAGNSGRARQFF
TRBV15,TRBJ2-1,.,few,TGTGCCACCAGCAGAGCCCGGGCCTCCGGGTCCGAGCAGTTCTTC,CATSRARASGSEQFF
TRBV7-2,TRBJ2-1,.,few,TGTGCCAGCAGCTTGGACGGGCAGCCCTACAATGAGCAGTTCTTC,CASSLDGQPYNEQFF
TRBV4-1,TRBJ2-7,.,.,TGCGCCAGCAGCCAAGAAAGACGGTCCCACGAGCAGTACTTC,CASSQERRSHEQYF
TRBV28,TRBJ2-3,.,few,TGTGCCAGCGAACGGGACTCCCCAGATACGCAGTATTTT,CASERDSPDTQYF
TRBV7-8,TRBJ1-3,.,.,TGTGCCAGCAGCTACAAGGGAGGAAACACCATATATTTT,CASSYKGGNTIYF
TRBV5-1,TRBJ2-7,.,.,TGCGCCAGCAGCTTGGGCCCAGGGACCGGTGACGAGCAGTACTTC,CASSLGPGTGDEQYF
TRBV18,TRBJ2-5,TRBD1,.,TGTGCCAGCTCACCGTTCGGGACAGGGGGCATTAAAGAGACCCAGTACTTC,CASSPFGTGGIKETQYF
TRBV4-1,TRBJ2-5,.,few,TGCGCCAGCAGCCAAGTAACAGAAGAGACCCAGTACTTC,CASSQVTEETQYF
TRBV4-3,TRBJ2-7,.,few,TGCGCCAGCAGCCAAGAACCATGGGGTAACGAGCAGTACTTC,CASSQEPWGNEQYF
TRBV7-2,TRBJ1-4,.,.,TGTGCCAGCAGTTCCCTCTCCGGGACGGGTGAAAAACTGTTTTTT,CASSSLSGTGEKLFF
TRBV24-1,TRBJ2-3,TRBD1,.,TGTGCCACCAGTGATTCACGCGATACGGACAGGGTTACAGATACGCAGTATTTT,CATSDSRDTDRVTDTQYF
TRBV20-1,TRBJ1-5,TRBD1,many,TGCAGTGCTAGACCTAAGGGGGCCCGGCCCCAGCATTTT,CSARPKGARPQHF